Following are 32 T cell receptor beta chains from one sample sequenced in a study of blood T cell repertoires in COVID-19. Assay: immunoSEQ multiplex PCR; the TCRdb copy retains only in-frame clones and omits some. The table lists about 140,000 clones, around 82% of them singletons, with under 4.5% in the top ten. The sequenced sample consisted of peripheral blood. The receptors here all came from a woman aged 55-69 years with acute or convalescent COVID-19.

This clone occurred a few times. This rearrangement joins TRBV9 to TRBJ1-1; D remains ambiguous. Germline values: CDR1 SGDLS, CDR2 YYNGEE. This CDR3 comprises 14 residues. V was shortened by 2 bases and J by 0 bases, with 8 bases between the two germline ends. The CDR3 bases are TGTGCCAGCAGCGTCGCGGCCATGAACACTGAAGCTTTCTTT. Translation gives CASSVAAMNTEAFF.

The chain combines TRBV7-2 with TRBJ2-1, with TRBD2 matching over 10 bases. The CDR3 extends over 15 amino acids. The germline V gene encodes CDR1 SGHTA and CDR2 FQGNSA. V shed 6 bases, J shed 6 bases, and the junction held 8 bases outside the gene matches. The CDR3 sequence is CASRPPGLATNEQFF. CDR3 in DNA: TGTGCCAGCAGGCCCCCGGGACTAGCGACCAATGAGCAGTTCTTC.

The chain uses TRBV5-5 and TRBJ1-4; possible D gene TRBD1, 5 bases. Trimming stripped 2 bases from V and 4 bases from J, with 9 bases between. Per the germline V gene, CDR1 is SGHKS and CDR2 is YYEKEE (reference sequence). CDR3 length: 14 amino acids. CDR3 nucleotides: TGTGCCAGCAGCTTACAGGTGATTAATGAAAAACTGTTTTTT. Translation gives CASSLQVINEKLFF. Full variable domain (rest looked up from reference TRBV5-5 and TRBJ1-4): DAGVTQSPTHLIKTRGQQVTLRCSPISGHKSVSWYQQVLGQGPQFIFQYYEKEERGRGNFPDRFSARQFPNYSSELNVNALLLGDSALYLCASSLQVINEKLFFGSGTQLSVL.

J is TRBJ1-1 and V is TRBV9; D is unclear. The CDR3 sequence is 13 residues long. V lost 0 bases and J 3 bases, leaving 6 bases between the germline ends. CDR1 and CDR2 (germline): SGDLS, YYNGEE. CDR3 DNA sequence: TGTGCCAGCAGCGTAGTGTCGTACACTGAAGCTTTCTTT. Protein: CASSVVSYTEAFF.

This sequence joins TRBV7-9 and TRBJ1-4, with TRBD1 identical over 7 bases. CDR3 length: 16 residues. Germline assignment: CDR1 SEHNR and CDR2 FQNEAQ (reference sequence). J lost 6 bases, V lost 5 bases, and 12 bases had no gene match. The CDR3 DNA reads TGTGCCAGCAGCCCCTTGACAGGGACGAGGGATGAAAAACTGTTTTTT. Its translation is CASSPLTGTRDEKLFF.

The chain uses TRBV5-1 and TRBJ1-1; weak D call: TRBD1 (5 bases). This CDR3 contains 14 residues. CDR1 is SGHRS, CDR2 YFSETQ, per germline. Trimming removed 4 bases at V and 8 bases at J, with 18 bases between. The CDR3 sequence is CASSLLGGGREAFF. The DNA of the CDR3 is TGCGCCAGCAGCCTCCTAGGCGGGGGTAGGGAAGCTTTCTTT.

The DNA for the CDR3 is TGTGCCAGCAACCTAGAAGGACAGGGAATCACTGAAGCTTTCTTT. It encodes CASNLEGQGITEAFF. The chain carries TRBV9 and TRBJ1-1, with TRBD1 matching over 8 bases. V lost 6 bases to trimming and J lost 4 bases; unmatched junction nucleotides: 11. Germline lookup yields CDR1 SGDLS and CDR2 YYNGEE. This CDR3 comprises 15 residues.

The chain carries TRBV9 and TRBJ2-7, with 9 bases fitting TRBD1. CDR1 and CDR2 (germline): SGDLS, YYNGEE. J lost 3 bases, V lost 0 bases, and 1 base had no gene match. The CDR3 runs to 14 residues. The CDR3 sequence is CASSVGDRVYEQYF. CDR3 in DNA: TGTGCCAGCAGCGTAGGGGACAGGGTCTACGAGCAGTACTTC.

The V gene is TRBV3-1 (or the pseudogene TRBV3-2), the J gene TRBJ2-3, with D possibly matching TRBD1 (5 bases). Deletions cut 3 bases from V and 4 bases from J, with 5 bases between. The CDR3 extends over 12 amino acids. CDR1 is LGHDT, CDR2 YNNKEL, per germline (reference sequence). This CDR3 is CASSQGPDTQYF. In DNA, the CDR3 is TGTGCCAGCAGCCAGGGGCCAGATACGCAGTATTTT.

The rearrangement links TRBV5-1 to TRBJ2-5; 8 nucleotides agree with TRBD2. Germline V CDR1 and CDR2: SGHRS, YFSETQ. There are 15 residues in the CDR3. The trim removed 4 bases at V and 0 bases at J, leaving 5 bases unmatched. In DNA form, the CDR3 reads TGCGCCAGCAGCATCCTAGCGGGCAACCAAGAGACCCAGTACTTC. Translation gives CASSILAGNQETQYF. The full variable domain, in which reference TRBV5-1 and TRBJ2-5 provide the parts outside the CDR3, is KAGVTQTPRYLIKTRGQQVTLSCSPISGHRSVSWYQQTPGQGLQFLFEYFSETQRNKGNFPGRFSGRQFSNSRSEMNVSTLELGDSALYLCASSILAGNQETQYFGPGTRLLVL.

The rearrangement joins TRBV11-2 to TRBJ1-5; D may be TRBD1 (6 bases). V gave up 6 bases and J gave up 4 bases, with 10 bases separating them. CDR1 and CDR2 from the germline V gene are SGHAT and FQNNGV. CDR3 length: 13 amino acids. The CDR3 nucleotides are TGTGCCAGCAGACAGGGCCCGAATCAGCCCCAGCATTTT. It is translated as CASRQGPNQPQHF.

The chain links TRBV6-4 to TRBJ2-1; 10 bases align to TRBD2. This CDR3 region has 15 residues. Germline loops: CDR1 MRHNA, CDR2 SNTAGT. V shed 6 bases and J 3 bases; nucleotides not matched to a gene: 5. The CDR3 DNA follows: TGTGCCAGCAGCGATAGGACTAGCGGCTACAATGAGCAGTTCTTC. Translation: CASSDRTSGYNEQFF.

V and J are TRBV2 and TRBJ2-5; D gene uncertain. The V gene lost 3 bases and the J gene lost 5 bases, with 4 bases spanning the gap. The CDR3 contains 11 residues. CDR1 and CDR2 from the germline V gene are SNHLY and FYNNEI. CDR3 residues: CASSDFETQYF. The DNA for the CDR3 is TGTGCCAGCAGTGACTTTGAGACCCAGTACTTC.

This clone has only one observation. The chain is built from TRBV6-6 and TRBJ2-1; 8 bases fit TRBD2. Germline CDR1 is MNHNY and CDR2 is SVGAGI (reference sequence). This CDR3 has 14 residues. Unmatched junction bases numbered 7, after V lost 7 bases and J lost 5 bases. This CDR3 reads CASTQLAANNEQFF. The CDR3 DNA reads as TGTGCCAGCACCCAACTAGCGGCGAACAATGAGCAGTTCTTC.

This clone was found a few times. The CDR3 DNA is TGTGCCAGCAGTTTATGGGGAGGGACAGGGATCGGTCAGCCCCAGCATTTT. This gives the protein CASSLWGGTGIGQPQHF. V and J are TRBV28 and TRBJ1-5, with 9 bases that match TRBD1. With 0 bases clipped from V and 6 bases from J, the junction kept 9 bases outside the gene matches. The length of the CDR3 is 17 residues. Per germline, CDR1 MDHEN and CDR2 SYDVKM.

This clone was counted once. The chain has TRBV6-5 and TRBJ2-7; no firm D call. CDR3 length: 13 amino acids. V lost 10 bases and J lost 5, with 18 bases in between. Germline assignment: CDR1 MNHEY and CDR2 SVGAGI. The DNA of the CDR3 is TGTGCCACCAGGCCCTCTCTAATCCACGAGCAGTACTTC. Its translation: CATRPSLIHEQYF.

This clone was seen only once. The gene calls are TRBV28 and TRBJ2-3, with 8 bases aligning to TRBD2. Germline assignment: CDR1 MDHEN and CDR2 SYDVKM. Trimming at V came to 8 bases and at J to 2 bases, leaving 6 bases not matched to a gene. The CDR3 extends over 14 amino acids. The CDR3 loop reads CASVAGGHTDTQYF. The CDR3 DNA sequence: TGTGCCAGCGTTGCGGGAGGTCACACAGATACGCAGTATTTT.

The V and J genes are TRBV6-5 and TRBJ1-6; the D gene is possibly TRBD1 (5 bases). With 9 bases removed from V and 5 bases from J, the gap between germline ends came to 11 bases. CDR1 is MNHEY, CDR2 SVGAGI, per germline. The CDR3 consists of 13 residues. The CDR3 DNA is TGTGCCAGTAGCAGGGTGAATAATTCACCCCTCCACTTT. Protein sequence: CASSRVNNSPLHF.

This clone was detected only once. The gene calls are TRBV7-2 and TRBJ1-5; D gene unclear. V lost 2 bases to trimming and J lost 10 bases, with 15 bases between them. The CDR3 sequence is 14 residues long. Germline V gene lookup returns CDR1 SGHTA and CDR2 FQGNSA. Here the CDR3 DNA reads TGTGCCAGCAGCTTAAGCATTATGGTTGCCCCCCAGCATTTT. This sequence encodes CASSLSIMVAPQHF.

The chain links TRBV4-3 to TRBJ2-7; tentatively, D is TRBD2 (5 bases). Germline-derived CDR1 and CDR2 are LGHNA and YSLEER. The CDR3 runs to 14 residues. Trimming removed 1 base from V and 2 bases from J, with 9 bases in between. The CDR3 nucleotides read TGCGCCAGCAGCCAAGTGCCCGGGGCCTACGAGCAGTACTTC. Its protein is CASSQVPGAYEQYF.

J is TRBJ1-1 and V is TRBV7-8; 9 bases fit TRBD1. Germline CDR1 reads SGHVS; CDR2 reads FQNEAQ. Trimming took 3 bases from V and 4 from J; bases not matched to a gene: 3. This CDR3 has 14 residues. Here the CDR3 reads CASSFGTGLTEAFF. Written as DNA, the CDR3 is TGTGCCAGCAGCTTCGGGACAGGGCTCACTGAAGCTTTCTTT. Using reference TRBV7-8 and TRBJ1-1 for the parts outside the CDR3, the full variable domain is GAGVSQSPRYKVAKRGQDVALRCDPISGHVSLFWYQQALGQGPEFLTYFQNEAQLDKSGLPSDRFFAERPEGSVSTLKIQRTQQEDSAVYLCASSFGTGLTEAFFGQGTRLTVV.

V usage is TRBV7-2 and J usage is TRBJ2-1; D is undetermined. The CDR3 sequence is 13 residues long. V was shortened by 5 bases and J by 6 bases, with 11 bases between the two germline ends. From germline, CDR1 is SGHTA and CDR2 FQGNSA. As DNA, the CDR3 is TGTGCCAGCAGCCCCGGAGCTAGCAATGAGCAGTTCTTC. Protein product: CASSPGASNEQFF.

The V call is TRBV6-5, the J call TRBJ2-7, with D maybe TRBD2 (5 bases). V was shortened by 7 bases and J by 9 bases, with 16 bases between the two germline ends. Germline V gene data show CDR1 as MNHEY and CDR2 as SVGAGI. CDR3 length: 12 residues. CDR3 sequence: CASNTDSPRQYF. In DNA form, the CDR3 reads TGTGCCAGCAACACGGACTCCCCGAGGCAGTACTTC.

CDR3 in amino acids: CASSLRSLYEQYF. In nucleotides, the CDR3 is TGTGCCAGCTCTCTGAGGTCACTCTACGAGCAGTACTTC. The V gene is TRBV6-5, the J gene TRBJ2-7; D uncertain. V was pared by 8 bases and J by 3 bases, with 14 bases between. Germline V gene data show CDR1 as MNHEY and CDR2 as SVGAGI. The CDR3 has 13 residues.

In this sample, this clone turned up a few times. The chain uses TRBV28 and TRBJ1-2; D might be TRBD1 (6 bases). Trimming pared 6 bases from V and 7 bases from J, leaving 24 bases between. CDR1 and CDR2 from the germline V gene are MDHEN and SYDVKM. The CDR3 is 16 amino acids. The CDR3 protein is CASSKSTQGGGGGYTF. CDR3 DNA sequence: TGTGCCAGCAGCAAATCGACCCAGGGAGGGGGAGGTGGCTACACCTTC.

This sequence joins TRBV25-1 and TRBJ2-2, with TRBD2 matching 8 bases. Germline V lookup: CDR1 MGHDK, CDR2 SYGVNS. With V trimmed by 3 bases and J by 9 bases, 6 bases remained unmatched. The CDR3 consists of 14 residues. The CDR3 here is CASSDAGGPRELFF. The DNA for the CDR3 is TGTGCCAGCAGTGACGCGGGGGGCCCCAGGGAGCTGTTTTTT. The full variable domain, with the rest looked up from reference TRBV25-1 and TRBJ2-2, is EADIYQTPRYLVIGTGKKITLECSQTMGHDKMYWYQQDPGMELHLIHYSYGVNSTEKGDLSSESTVSRIRTEHFPLTLESARPSHTSQYLCASSDAGGPRELFFGEGSRLTVL.

The genes are TRBV7-9 and TRBJ2-4; 7 bases line up with TRBD1. The CDR3 is made up of 12 amino acids. CDR1 and CDR2 (germline): SEHNR, FQNEAQ (reference sequence). Losses at the gene ends were 6 bases for V and 7 bases for J; bases not matched to a gene: 3. CDR3 residues: CASSPTGNIQYF. In nucleotides, the CDR3 is TGTGCCAGCAGTCCGACAGGGAACATTCAGTACTTC.

This chain connects TRBV30 to TRBJ1-1; unclear D gene. Looked up from germline, CDR1 is GTSNPN and CDR2 is SVGIG (reference sequence). The V end was cut by 0 bases, the J end by 4 bases, with 9 bases between. This CDR3 comprises 13 residues. The CDR3 nucleotides read TGTGCCTGGAGTGTATCGGGGTCCACTGAAGCTTTCTTT. Protein: CAWSVSGSTEAFF. Filled out from reference TRBV30 and TRBJ1-1, the complete variable domain reads SQTIHQWPATLVQPVGSPLSLECTVEGTSNPNLYWYRQAAGRGLQLLFYSVGIGQISSEVPQNLSASRPQDRQFILSSKKLLLSDSGFYLCAWSVSGSTEAFFGQGTRLTVV.

The chain carries TRBV19 and TRBJ2-1, with 10 positions matching TRBD1. CDR1 LNHDA and CDR2 SQIVND come from the germline V gene (reference sequence). The CDR3 covers 15 residues. V gave up 7 bases and J gave up 3 bases; unmatched junction bases: 6. The CDR3 loop reads CASIAGTGDYNEQFF. The CDR3, as DNA: TGTGCCAGTATTGCGGGGACAGGGGACTACAATGAGCAGTTCTTC.

This sequence joins TRBV7-9 and TRBJ2-1; D gene unclear. The CDR3 sequence is 13 residues long. In germline, CDR1 is SEHNR, CDR2 FQNEAQ (reference sequence). Trimming took 4 bases from V and 8 from J, leaving 12 bases between them. In DNA form, the CDR3 reads TGTGCCAGCAGCTACCGATCCAGCGATGAGCAGTTCTTC. Translated: CASSYRSSDEQFF.

This clone was seen only a few times. This chain links TRBV2 with TRBJ1-3; a weak D match, TRBD1 (6 bases). V gave up 7 bases and J gave up 0 bases, with 13 bases separating them. Looked up from germline, CDR1 is SNHLY and CDR2 is FYNNEI. This CDR3 comprises 15 residues. The chain's CDR3 is CASKRQGNSGNTIYF. The CDR3 nucleotides read TGTGCCAGCAAGCGGCAGGGGAACTCTGGAAACACCATATATTTT.

The CDR3 sequence is CATSRALSTGIGYTF. The CDR3 coding sequence is TGTGCCACCAGCAGAGCCCTCTCTACCGGGATTGGCTACACCTTC. The chain uses TRBV15 and TRBJ1-2; D is undetermined. With 1 base removed from V and 7 bases from J, the gap between germline ends came to 16 bases. CDR1 LNHNV and CDR2 YYDKDF come from the germline V gene (reference sequence). This CDR3 is built from 15 residues.